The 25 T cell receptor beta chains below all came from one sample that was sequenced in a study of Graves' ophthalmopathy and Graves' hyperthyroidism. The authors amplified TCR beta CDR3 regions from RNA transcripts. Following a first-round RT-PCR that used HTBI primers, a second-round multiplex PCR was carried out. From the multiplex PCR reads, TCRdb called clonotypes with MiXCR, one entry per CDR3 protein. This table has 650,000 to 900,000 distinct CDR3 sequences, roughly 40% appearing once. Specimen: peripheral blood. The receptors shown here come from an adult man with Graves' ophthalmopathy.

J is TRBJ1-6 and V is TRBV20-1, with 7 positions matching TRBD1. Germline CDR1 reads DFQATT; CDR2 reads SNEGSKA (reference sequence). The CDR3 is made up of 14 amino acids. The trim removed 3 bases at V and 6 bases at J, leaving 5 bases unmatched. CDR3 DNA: TGCAGTGCTAGGGTCGCAGGGGGTAATTCACCCCTCCACTTT. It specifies CSARVAGGNSPLHF.

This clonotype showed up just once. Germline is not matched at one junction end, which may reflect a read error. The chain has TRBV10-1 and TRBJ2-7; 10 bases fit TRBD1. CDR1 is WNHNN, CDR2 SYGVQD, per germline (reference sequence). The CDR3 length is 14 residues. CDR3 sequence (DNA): TGTGCCAGCAGTGGGGGACAGGGGCCCCTCGAGCAGTACTTC. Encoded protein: CASSGGQGPLEQYF.

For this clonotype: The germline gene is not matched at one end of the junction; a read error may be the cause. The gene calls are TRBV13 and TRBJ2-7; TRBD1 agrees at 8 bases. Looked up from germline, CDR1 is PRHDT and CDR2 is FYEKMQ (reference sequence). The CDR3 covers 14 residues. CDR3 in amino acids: CASSKDRVEYEQYF. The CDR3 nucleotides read TGCGCCAGCAGCAAGGACAGGGTGGAGTACGAGCAGTACTTC. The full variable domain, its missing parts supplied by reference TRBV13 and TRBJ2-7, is AAGVIQSPRHLIKEKRETATLKCYPIPRHDTVYWYQQGPGQDPQFLISFYEKMQSDKGSIPDRFSAQQFSDYHSELNMSSLELGDSALYFCASSKDRVEYEQYFGPGTRLTVT.

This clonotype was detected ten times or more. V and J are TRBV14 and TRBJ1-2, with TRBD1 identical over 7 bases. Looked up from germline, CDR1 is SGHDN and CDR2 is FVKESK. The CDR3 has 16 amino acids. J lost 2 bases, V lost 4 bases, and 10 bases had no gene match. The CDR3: CASSPSAGTANYGYTF. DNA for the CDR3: TGTGCCAGCAGCCCCTCGGCCGGGACAGCAAACTATGGCTACACCTTC.

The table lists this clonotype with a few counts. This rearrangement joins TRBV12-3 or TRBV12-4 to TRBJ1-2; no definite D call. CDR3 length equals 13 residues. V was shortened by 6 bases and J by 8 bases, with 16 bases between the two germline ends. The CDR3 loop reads CASSPTPEFGYTF. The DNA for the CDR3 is TGTGCCAGCAGCCCAACGCCGGAGTTCGGCTACACCTTC.

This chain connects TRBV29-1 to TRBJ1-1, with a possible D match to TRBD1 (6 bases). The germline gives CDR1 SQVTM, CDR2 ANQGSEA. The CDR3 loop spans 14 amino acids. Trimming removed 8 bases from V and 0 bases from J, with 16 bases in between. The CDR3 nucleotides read TGCAGCCAACGGCAGGGGATCATGAACACTGAAGCTTTCTTT. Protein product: CSQRQGIMNTEAFF.

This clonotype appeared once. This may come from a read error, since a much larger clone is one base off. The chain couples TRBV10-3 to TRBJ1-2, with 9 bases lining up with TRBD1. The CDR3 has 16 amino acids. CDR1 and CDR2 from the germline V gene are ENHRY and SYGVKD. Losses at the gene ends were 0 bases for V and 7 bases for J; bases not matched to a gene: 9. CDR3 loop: CAISESNRGLTCGYTF. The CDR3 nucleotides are TGTGCCATCAGTGAGTCCAACAGGGGGCTGACCTGTGGCTACACCTTC.

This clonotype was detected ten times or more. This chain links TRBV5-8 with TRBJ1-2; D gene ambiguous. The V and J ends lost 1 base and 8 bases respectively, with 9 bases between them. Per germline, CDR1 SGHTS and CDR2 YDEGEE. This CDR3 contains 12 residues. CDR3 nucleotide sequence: TGTGCCAGCAGCTTGAACAGTAAAGGCTACACCTTC. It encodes CASSLNSKGYTF.

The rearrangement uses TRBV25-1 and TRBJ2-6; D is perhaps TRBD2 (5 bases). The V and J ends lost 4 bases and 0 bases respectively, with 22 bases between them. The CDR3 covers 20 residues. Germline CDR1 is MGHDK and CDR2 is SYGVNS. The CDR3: CASSARPLLGGPSGANVLTF. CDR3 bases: TGTGCCAGCAGTGCTAGGCCCCTACTAGGTGGTCCCTCTGGGGCCAACGTCCTGACTTTC. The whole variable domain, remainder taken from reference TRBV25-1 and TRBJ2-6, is EADIYQTPRYLVIGTGKKITLECSQTMGHDKMYWYQQDPGMELHLIHYSYGVNSTEKGDLSSESTVSRIRTEHFPLTLESARPSHTSQYLCASSARPLLGGPSGANVLTFGAGSRLTVL.

CDR3 loop: CAISAGDFGNYGYTF. The CDR3 nucleotides are TGTGCCATCAGTGCAGGGGACTTTGGTAACTATGGCTACACCTTC. This chain uses TRBV10-3 with TRBJ1-2; the D gene is possibly TRBD1 (6 bases). This CDR3 is 15 amino acids long. Germline V gene lookup returns CDR1 ENHRY and CDR2 SYGVKD. The V and J ends lost 4 bases and 1 base respectively, with 13 bases between them.

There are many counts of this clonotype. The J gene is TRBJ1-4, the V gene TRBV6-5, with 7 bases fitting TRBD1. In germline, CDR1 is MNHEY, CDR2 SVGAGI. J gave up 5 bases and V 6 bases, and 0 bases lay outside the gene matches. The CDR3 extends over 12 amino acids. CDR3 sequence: CASRTGNEKLFF. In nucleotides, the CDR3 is TGTGCCAGCAGGACAGGGAATGAAAAACTGTTTTTT.

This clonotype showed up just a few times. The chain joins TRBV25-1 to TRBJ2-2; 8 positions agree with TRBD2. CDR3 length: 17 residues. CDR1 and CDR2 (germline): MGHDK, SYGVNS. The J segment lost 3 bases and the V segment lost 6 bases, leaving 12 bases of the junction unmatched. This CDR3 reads CASSGRGGSFYTGELFF. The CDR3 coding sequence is TGTGCCAGCAGCGGTCGGGGGGGCTCCTTCTACACCGGGGAGCTGTTTTTT. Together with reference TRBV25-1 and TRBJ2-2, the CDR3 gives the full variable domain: EADIYQTPRYLVIGTGKKITLECSQTMGHDKMYWYQQDPGMELHLIHYSYGVNSTEKGDLSSESTVSRIRTEHFPLTLESARPSHTSQYLCASSGRGGSFYTGELFFGEGSRLTVL.

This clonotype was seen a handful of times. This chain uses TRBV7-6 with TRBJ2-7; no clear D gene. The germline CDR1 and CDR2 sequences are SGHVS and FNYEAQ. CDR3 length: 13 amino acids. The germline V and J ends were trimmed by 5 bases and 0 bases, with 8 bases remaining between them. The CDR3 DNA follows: TGTGCCAGCAGCGATACAAGCTCCTACGAGCAGTACTTC. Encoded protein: CASSDTSSYEQYF.

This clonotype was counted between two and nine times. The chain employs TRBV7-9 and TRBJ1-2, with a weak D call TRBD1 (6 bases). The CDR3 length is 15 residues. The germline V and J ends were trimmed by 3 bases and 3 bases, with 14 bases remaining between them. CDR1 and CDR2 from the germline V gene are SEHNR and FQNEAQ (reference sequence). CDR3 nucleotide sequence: TGTGCCAGCAGCTTGAGCGGGGGCATTGACTATGGCTACACCTTC. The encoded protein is CASSLSGGIDYGYTF.

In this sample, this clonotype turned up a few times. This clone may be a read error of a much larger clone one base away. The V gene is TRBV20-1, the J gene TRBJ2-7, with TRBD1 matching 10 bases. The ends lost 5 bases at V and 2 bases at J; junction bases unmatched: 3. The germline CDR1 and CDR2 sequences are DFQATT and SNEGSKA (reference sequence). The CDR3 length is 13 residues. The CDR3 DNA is TGCAGTGCTGCCGGGACAGGGGCCTACGAGCAGTACTTC. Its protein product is CSAAGTGAYEQYF.

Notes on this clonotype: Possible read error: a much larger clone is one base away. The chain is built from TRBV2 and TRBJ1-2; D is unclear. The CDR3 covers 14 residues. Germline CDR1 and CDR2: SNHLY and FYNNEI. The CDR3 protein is CVSRRQSTNYGYTF. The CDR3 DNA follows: TGTGTCAGCAGACGCCAATCGACTAACTATGGCTACACCTTC.

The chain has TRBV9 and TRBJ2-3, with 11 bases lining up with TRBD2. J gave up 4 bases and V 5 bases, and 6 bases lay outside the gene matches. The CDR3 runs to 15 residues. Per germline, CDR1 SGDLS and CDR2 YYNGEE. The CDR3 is CASSPSGRNADTQYF. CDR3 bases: TGTGCCAGCAGTCCTAGCGGGAGGAACGCAGATACGCAGTATTTT.

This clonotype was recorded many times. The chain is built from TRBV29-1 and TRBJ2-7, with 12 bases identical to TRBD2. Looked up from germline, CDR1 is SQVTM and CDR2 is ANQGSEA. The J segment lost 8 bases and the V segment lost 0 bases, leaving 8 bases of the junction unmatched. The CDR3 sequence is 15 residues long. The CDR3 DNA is TGCAGCGTTGAAGATGCGGCTAGCGGGAGGGGGCAGCAGTACTTC. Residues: CSVEDAASGRGQQYF.

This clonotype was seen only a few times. This CDR3 reads CASSYSDTNTEAFF. CDR3 in DNA: TGTGCCAGCAGTTACTCAGACACCAACACTGAAGCTTTCTTT. The genes are TRBV9 and TRBJ1-1, with unresolved D. Trimming cost V 5 bases and J 2 bases, with 13 bases left between them. The CDR3 has 14 amino acids. Per germline, CDR1 SGDLS and CDR2 YYNGEE.

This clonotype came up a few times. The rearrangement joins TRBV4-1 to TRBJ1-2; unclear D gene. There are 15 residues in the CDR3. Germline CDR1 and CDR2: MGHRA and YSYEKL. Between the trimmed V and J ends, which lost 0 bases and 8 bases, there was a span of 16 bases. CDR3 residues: CASSQDTAPLRGYTF. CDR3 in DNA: TGCGCCAGCAGCCAAGATACCGCACCGTTAAGGGGCTACACCTTC.

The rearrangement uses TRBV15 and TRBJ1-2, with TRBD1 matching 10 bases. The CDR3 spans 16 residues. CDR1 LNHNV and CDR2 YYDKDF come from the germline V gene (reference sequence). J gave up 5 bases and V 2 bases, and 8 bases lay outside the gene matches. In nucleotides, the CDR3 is TGTGCCACCAGCAGAAGACAGGACAGGGGGAGATATGGCTACACCTTC. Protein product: CATSRRQDRGRYGYTF.

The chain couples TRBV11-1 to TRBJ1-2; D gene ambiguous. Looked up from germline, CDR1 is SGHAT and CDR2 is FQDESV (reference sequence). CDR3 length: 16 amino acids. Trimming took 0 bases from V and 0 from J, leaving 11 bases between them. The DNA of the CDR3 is TGTGCCAGCAGCTTAGCTTTTGCCGGATCTAACTATGGCTACACCTTC. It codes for CASSLAFAGSNYGYTF. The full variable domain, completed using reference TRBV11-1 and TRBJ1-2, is EAEVAQSPRYKITEKSQAVAFWCDPISGHATLYWYRQILGQGPELLVQFQDESVVDDSQLPKDRFSAERLKGVDSTLKIQPAELGDSAMYLCASSLAFAGSNYGYTFGSGTRLTVV.

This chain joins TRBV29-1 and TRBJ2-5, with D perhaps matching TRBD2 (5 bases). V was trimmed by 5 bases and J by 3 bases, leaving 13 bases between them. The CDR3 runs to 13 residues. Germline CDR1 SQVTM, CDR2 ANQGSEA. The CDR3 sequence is CSVLTTGEETQYF. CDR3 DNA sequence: TGCAGCGTTTTAACGACCGGGGAAGAGACCCAGTACTTC. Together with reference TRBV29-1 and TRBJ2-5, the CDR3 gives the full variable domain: SAVISQKPSRDICQRGTSLTIQCQVDSQVTMMFWYRQQPGQSLTLIATANQGSEATYESGFVIDKFPISRPNLTFSTLTVSNMSPEDSSIYLCSVLTTGEETQYFGPGTRLLVL.

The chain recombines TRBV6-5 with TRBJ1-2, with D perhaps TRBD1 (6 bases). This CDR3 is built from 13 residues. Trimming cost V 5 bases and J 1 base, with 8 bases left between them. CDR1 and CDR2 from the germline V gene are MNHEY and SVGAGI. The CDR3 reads CASSGQLNYGYTF. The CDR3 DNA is TGTGCCAGCAGTGGACAGCTTAACTATGGCTACACCTTC.

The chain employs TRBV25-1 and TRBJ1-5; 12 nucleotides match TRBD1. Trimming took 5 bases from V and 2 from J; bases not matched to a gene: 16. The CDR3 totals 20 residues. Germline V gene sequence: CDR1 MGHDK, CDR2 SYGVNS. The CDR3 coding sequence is TGTGCCAGCAGTTACGATGGGGGGACAGGGGGCGCGAGGGGCAATCAGCCCCAGCATTTT. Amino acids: CASSYDGGTGGARGNQPQHF.